Listed below are T cell receptor beta chains from one sample, sequenced in a study of T-cell reconstitution after alpha-beta-depleted transplantation in children. Each CDR3 protein is one row after TCRdb ran MiXCR on the PCR reads. The sample has some 450,000 distinct CDR3 sequences, approximately 41% seen once. The material sequenced was PBMCs, taken before TCRalphabeta/CD19-depleted stem cell transplant. These receptors were collected from a girl aged 2 to 10 with aplastic anemia, due to receive a stem cell transplant. CDR3s include the opening cysteine and the closing phenylalanine or tryptophan. Fields, in order: V gene, clone size, D gene, J gene, CDR3 DNA, CDR3 protein. A D gene is named only where the DNA matches it firmly. Size is omitted from some rows. Given values are once, few, many or a class for expanded clones.

TRBV24-1	-	TRBD1	TRBJ2-1	TGTGCCACCAGTGACTCAGGGGGCGCCTCCTACAATGAGCAGTTCTTC	CATSDSGGASYNEQFF
TRBV29-1	-	-	TRBJ2-1	TGCAGCGTAGGCAGGGGCTACAATGAGCAGTTCTTC	CSVGRGYNEQFF
TRBV4-1	-	-	TRBJ2-5	TGCGCCAGCAGCCCCAATCCGGCGCAGCCTCAAGAGACCCAGTACTTC	CASSPNPAQPQETQYF
TRBV29-1	many	TRBD1	TRBJ1-2	TGCAGCGTTCAACAGGGGGACTATGGCTACACCTTC	CSVQQGDYGYTF
TRBV6-2/TRBV6-3	few	-	TRBJ2-5	TGTGCCAGCAGTTACCGACAGTACCAAGAGACCCAGTACTTC	CASSYRQYQETQYF
TRBV5-1	-	TRBD1	TRBJ2-5	TGCGCCAGCAGCCCCGTAACAGGGGCAGGGCAAGAGACCCAGTACTTC	CASSPVTGAGQETQYF
TRBV6-5	-	TRBD1	TRBJ2-1	TGTGCCAGCAGTCACGGGGGGACAGGGTTCGGCAATGAGCAGTTCTTC	CASSHGGTGFGNEQFF
TRBV11-3	many	-	TRBJ2-1	TGTGCCAGCAGCCCCCGGGACTTGGGCTCCTACAATGAGCAGTTCTTC	CASSPRDLGSYNEQFF
TRBV12-3/TRBV12-4	-	-	TRBJ2-3	TGTGCCAGCATTGATAGCGCTTTCGTGACGGATACGCAGTATTTT	CASIDSAFVTDTQYF
TRBV29-1	-	-	TRBJ1-2	TGCAGCGTTGAATTCAACTATGGCTACACCTTC	CSVEFNYGYTF
TRBV20-1	once	-	TRBJ2-1	TGCAGTGCGAAGGGGGACCTCCGGGGGTATGAGCAGTTCTTC	CSAKGDLRGYEQFF
TRBV20-1	-	TRBD2	TRBJ2-3	TGCAGTGCCGCTACTAGCGGGATAACAGATACGCAGTATTTT	CSAATSGITDTQYF
TRBV29-1	-	TRBD1	TRBJ2-7	TGCAGCATCCGACCCAGGGGGTACGAGCAGTACTTC	CSIRPRGYEQYF
TRBV19	-	-	TRBJ2-4	TGTGCCAGTAGGGGCAGCCCGACGGCCAAAAACATTCAGTACTTC	CASRGSPTAKNIQYF
TRBV7-2	-	-	TRBJ1-3	TGTGCCAGCAGCTTAGGTCCCGGGGGGATAGACACCATATATTTT	CASSLGPGGIDTIYF
TRBV18	-	-	TRBJ1-1	TGTGCCAGCTCCGGGGGGGGCTGGCGAACTGAAGCTTTCTTT	CASSGGGWRTEAFF
TRBV5-1	-	TRBD2	TRBJ2-3	TGCGCCAGCAGCCAAATAGCGGGGATTTCAGATACGCAGTATTTT	CASSQIAGISDTQYF